Listed below are T cell receptor beta chains from one sample, sequenced in a study of T cells after yellow fever vaccination. TCRdb re-called the 5' RACE reads through MiXCR, storing one row per CDR3 protein. The repertoire holds roughly 330,000 distinct CDR3 sequences, with around 6.8% as singletons. Here the sequenced sample was PBMCs, taken about 41 days after the first yellow fever vaccination. The receptors here all came from a man aged 18 to 35 who received the YFV17D yellow fever vaccine. Both conserved end residues are part of each CDR3. A D gene is named only where the DNA matches it firmly. Clone size is given for some rows only: seen once, a few or many times, or a class if the clone is expanded.

TRBD1	many	TRBV7-9	TRBJ1-1	TGTGCCAGCAGCTTACGAGGACAGGGGAACACTGAAGCTTTCTTT	CASSLRGQGNTEAFF
.	few	TRBV6-2/TRBV6-3	TRBJ1-2	TGTGCCAGCAGCCCCACAGGGAGAGCTAACTATGGCTACACCTTC	CASSPTGRANYGYTF
.	.	TRBV7-2	TRBJ1-2	TGTGCCAGCAGCTTCTTTGGGGTGGAAGCTAACTATGGCTACACCTTC	CASSFFGVEANYGYTF
.	many	TRBV27	TRBJ1-5	TGTGCCAGCAGTGCGGGGGTCCTTCAGCCCCAGCATTTT	CASSAGVLQPQHF
.	few	TRBV5-1	TRBJ1-1	TGCGCCAGCCGCGAAACGAGTATCAACACTGAAGCTTTCTTT	CASRETSINTEAFF
TRBD1	few	TRBV5-1	TRBJ2-3	TGCGCCAGCAGCTTGGATGGATACACAGGGGGCTTCTACTCTAGCACAGATACGCAGTATTTT	CASSLDGYTGGFYSSTDTQYF
TRBD1	.	TRBV5-1	TRBJ2-2	TGCGCCAGCAGCTTGCATCTGACAGGGTCGAACACCGGGGAGCTGTTTTTT	CASSLHLTGSNTGELFF
TRBD1	.	TRBV15	TRBJ1-2	TGTGCCACCAGTAATGTCCAGGGGGTCTATGGCTACACCTTC	CATSNVQGVYGYTF
.	many	TRBV5-5	TRBJ1-2	TGTGCCAGCAACCGAATTACAAACCGCGAATCGGGCTACACCTTC	CASNRITNRESGYTF
.	.	TRBV7-2	TRBJ2-2	TGTGCCAGCAGCTTGAACACTGCGAACACCGGGGAGCTGTTTTTT	CASSLNTANTGELFF
TRBD1	.	TRBV7-7	TRBJ2-3	TGTGCTAGCAGCCCACAGGGGTCAGGTACGCAGTATTTT	CASSPQGSGTQYF
TRBD2	.	TRBV7-2	TRBJ2-1	TGTGCCAGCAGCCCTACTAGAGCGGGGGGGCCTAGTGAGCAGTTCTTC	CASSPTRAGGPSEQFF
.	.	TRBV18	TRBJ2-2	TGTGCCAGCTCACTGGAACAGGCGAACACCGGGGAGCTGTTTTTT	CASSLEQANTGELFF
TRBD1	.	TRBV18	TRBJ1-4	TGTGCCAGCTCACCATCGGACAGGGGAGCAACTAATGAAAAACTGTTTTTT	CASSPSDRGATNEKLFF
TRBD1	few	TRBV12-3/TRBV12-4	TRBJ1-1	TGTGCCAGCAGGGGGACAGTAAACATGAACACTGAAGCTTTCTTT	CASRGTVNMNTEAFF
.	.	TRBV20-1	TRBJ2-7	TGCAGTGTCCCAATGGCTTCCTACGAGCAGTACTTC	CSVPMASYEQYF
.	.	TRBV4-2	TRBJ2-7	TGTGCCAGCAGCCCCAGTCGGGGAGAAGCGGCCACCTACGAGCAGTACTTC	CASSPSRGEAATYEQYF
TRBD1	many	TRBV7-2	TRBJ2-5	TGTGCCAGCAGCCGGACAGGGGAGACCCAGTACTTC	CASSRTGETQYF
.	many	TRBV7-8	TRBJ1-1	TGTGCCAGCAGCCTACAGCAAAACTCTGAAGCTTTCTTT	CASSLQQNSEAFF
.	few	TRBV11-2	TRBJ2-1	TGTGCTAGCCTTTTTTACAATGAGCAGTTCTTC	CASLFYNEQFF
TRBD1	.	TRBV6-5	TRBJ1-2	TGTGCCAGCAGTTACTCGATTGGGACAGGGGGCTATGGCTACACCTTC	CASSYSIGTGGYGYTF
.	few	TRBV12-3/TRBV12-4	TRBJ2-6	TGTGCCAGCGTGACAGTTAATGGGGCCAACGTCCTGACTTTC	CASVTVNGANVLTF
.	few	TRBV5-1	TRBJ1-4	TGCGCCAGCAGCTTGGCCGGGACAAGAGGCGAAAAACTGTTTTTT	CASSLAGTRGEKLFF
.	few	TRBV7-9	TRBJ1-2	TGTGCCAGCAGCCCGGACGGTTTTTATGGCTACACCTTC	CASSPDGFYGYTF
.	few	TRBV7-2	TRBJ2-1	TGTGCCAGCGGGGATGGGTATGAGCAGTTCTTC	CASGDGYEQFF
TRBD1	few	TRBV5-5	TRBJ2-6	TGTGCCAGCAGTCGGGACAGGCAACCTGGGGCCAACGTCCTGACTTTC	CASSRDRQPGANVLTF
TRBD2	few	TRBV4-3	TRBJ2-5	TGCGCCAGCAGCAGGACTAGCGGGGGGCCGCAACAAGAGACCCAGTACTTC	CASSRTSGGPQQETQYF
.	few	TRBV19	TRBJ2-1	TGTGCCAGTAGACAGGGTTCATTCTACAATGAGCAGTTCTTC	CASRQGSFYNEQFF
.	.	TRBV7-8	TRBJ2-1	TGTGCCAGCAGCACTATAGGGGGCTACAATGAGCAGTTCTTC	CASSTIGGYNEQFF
.	few	TRBV12-3/TRBV12-4	TRBJ1-1	TGTGCCAGCAGTTTATCGGTGGTTGGTTTGAACACTGAAGCTTTCTTT	CASSLSVVGLNTEAFF
.	many	TRBV7-9	TRBJ2-1	TGTGCCAGCAGCCCCTCTCGTTACAATGAGCAGTTCTTC	CASSPSRYNEQFF
TRBD1	few	TRBV2	TRBJ2-3	TGTGCCAGCAGTGACAGGGGGCGAAGCACAGATACGCAGTATTTT	CASSDRGRSTDTQYF
.	many	TRBV5-1	TRBJ2-7	TGCGCCAGCAGCGACCGTCCACAGGGAGTAAACGGTGGCGAGCAGTACTTC	CASSDRPQGVNGGEQYF
TRBD2	few	TRBV5-1	TRBJ2-1	TGCGCCAGCAGCTTGTCTTCTAGCGGGGGGAATGAGCAGTTCTTC	CASSLSSSGGNEQFF
.	.	TRBV25-1	TRBJ2-3	TGTGCCAGCAGTGAATTTATAGGAGCAGATACGCAGTATTTT	CASSEFIGADTQYF
.	many	TRBV11-2	TRBJ1-2	TGTGCCAGCAGCCCCTCGGAGAACTATGGCTACACCTTC	CASSPSENYGYTF
.	few	TRBV12-3/TRBV12-4	TRBJ2-1	TGTGCCAGCAAACAGGGTGGCAATGAGCAGTTCTTC	CASKQGGNEQFF
.	few	TRBV5-1	TRBJ2-5	TGCGCCAGCAGCTTGAAGAAGACCCAGTACTTC	CASSLKKTQYF
.	.	TRBV10-1	TRBJ1-2	TGCGCCAGCAGTGATTCAGGCTATGGCTACACCTTC	CASSDSGYGYTF
.	.	TRBV30	TRBJ2-3	TGTGCCTCCTCGAGCGGGCCCCGAGATACGCAGTATTTT	CASSSGPRDTQYF